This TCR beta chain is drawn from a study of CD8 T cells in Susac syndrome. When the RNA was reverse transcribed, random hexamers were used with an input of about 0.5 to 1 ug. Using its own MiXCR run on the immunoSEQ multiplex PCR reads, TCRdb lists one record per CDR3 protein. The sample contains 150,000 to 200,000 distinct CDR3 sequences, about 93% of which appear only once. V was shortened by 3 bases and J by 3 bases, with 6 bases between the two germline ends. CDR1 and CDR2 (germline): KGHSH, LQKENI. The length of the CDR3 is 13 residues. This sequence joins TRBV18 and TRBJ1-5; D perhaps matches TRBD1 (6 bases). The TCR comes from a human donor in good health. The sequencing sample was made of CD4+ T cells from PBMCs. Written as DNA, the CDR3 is TGTGCCAGCTCACCGGGACACAATCAGCCCCAGCATTTT. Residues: CASSPGHNQPQHF. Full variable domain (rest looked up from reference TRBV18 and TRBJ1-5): NAGVMQNPRHLVRRRGQEARLRCSPMKGHSHVYWYRQLPEEGLKFMVYLQKENIIDESGMPKERFSAEFPKEGPSILRIQQVVRGDSAAYFCASSPGHNQPQHFGDGTRLSIL.